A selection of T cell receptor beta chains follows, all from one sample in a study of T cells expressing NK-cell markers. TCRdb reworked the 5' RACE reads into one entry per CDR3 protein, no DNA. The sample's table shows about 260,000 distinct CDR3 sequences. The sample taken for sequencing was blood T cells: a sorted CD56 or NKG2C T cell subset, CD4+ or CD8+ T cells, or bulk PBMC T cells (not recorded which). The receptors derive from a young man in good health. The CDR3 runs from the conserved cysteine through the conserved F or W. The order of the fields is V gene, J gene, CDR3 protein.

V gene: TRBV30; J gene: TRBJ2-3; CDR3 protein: CAWRAGAADTQYF
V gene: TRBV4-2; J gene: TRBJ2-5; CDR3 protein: CASSQVGLAGFETQYF
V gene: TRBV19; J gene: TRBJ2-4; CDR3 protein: CASSNGQGADIQYF
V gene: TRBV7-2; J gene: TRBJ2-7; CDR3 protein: CASSPLLGYEQYF
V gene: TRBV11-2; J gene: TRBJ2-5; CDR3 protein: CASSLDSTVDQYF
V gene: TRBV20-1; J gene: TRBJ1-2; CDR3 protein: CSARDSLLANYGYTF
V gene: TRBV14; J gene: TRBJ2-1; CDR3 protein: CASRGAGFNEQFF
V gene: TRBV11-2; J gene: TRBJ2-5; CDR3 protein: CASSLIGVAGGAETQYF
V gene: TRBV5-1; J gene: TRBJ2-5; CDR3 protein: CASSLFQSSYQETQYF
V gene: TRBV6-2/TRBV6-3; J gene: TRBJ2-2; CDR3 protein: CASSREGPAGVYTGELFF
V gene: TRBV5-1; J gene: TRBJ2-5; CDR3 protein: CASSARDGQETQYF
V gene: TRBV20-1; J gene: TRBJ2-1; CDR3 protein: CSASIGASGNYNEQFF
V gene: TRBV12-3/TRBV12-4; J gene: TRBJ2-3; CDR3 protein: CASSLMDVRITDTQYF
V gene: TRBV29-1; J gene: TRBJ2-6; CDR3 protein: CSVSESSGANVLTF
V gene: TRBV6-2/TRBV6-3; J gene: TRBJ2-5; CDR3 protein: CASRASGSRQETQYF
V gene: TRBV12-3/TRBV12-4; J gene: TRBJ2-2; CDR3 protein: CASSPRGMNTGELFF
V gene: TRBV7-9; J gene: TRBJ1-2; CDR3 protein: CASSLYRDRLGYTF
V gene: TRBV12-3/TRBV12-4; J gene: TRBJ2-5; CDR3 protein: CASSLGGHVVGTQYF
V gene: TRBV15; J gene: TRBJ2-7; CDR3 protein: CATSREQGTGSEQYF
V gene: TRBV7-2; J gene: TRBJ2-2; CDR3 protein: CASSSHTGTGAASNTGELFF
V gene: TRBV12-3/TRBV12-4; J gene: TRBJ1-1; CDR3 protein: CASSFPGQEAFF
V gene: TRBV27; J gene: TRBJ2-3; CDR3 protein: CASQPLNTDTQYF
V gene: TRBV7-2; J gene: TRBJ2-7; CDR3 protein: CASSIQPSSYEQYF
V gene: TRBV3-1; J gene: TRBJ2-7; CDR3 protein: CASSHSAGGPWEQYF
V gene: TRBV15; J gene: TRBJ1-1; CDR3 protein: CATSRDLQRTNTEAFF
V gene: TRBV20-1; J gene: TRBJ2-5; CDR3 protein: CSARDHGRGQETQYF
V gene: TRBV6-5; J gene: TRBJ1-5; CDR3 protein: CASSYGRGSNQPQHF
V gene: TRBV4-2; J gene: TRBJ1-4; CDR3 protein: CASSPRDSSTNEKLFF
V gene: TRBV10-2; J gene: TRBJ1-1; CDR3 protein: CASSEGQGAITEAFF
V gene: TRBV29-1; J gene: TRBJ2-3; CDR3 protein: CSVMTGGAIDTQYF
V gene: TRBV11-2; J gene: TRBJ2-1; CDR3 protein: CASSPRLAGWDYNEQFF
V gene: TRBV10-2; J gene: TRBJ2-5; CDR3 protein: CASSDGRGWQETQYF
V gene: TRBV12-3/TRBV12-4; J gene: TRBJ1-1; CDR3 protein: CASSLVGSSEAFF
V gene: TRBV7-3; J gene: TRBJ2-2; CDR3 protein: CASSLKFWGARNTGELFF
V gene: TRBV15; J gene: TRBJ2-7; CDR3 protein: CATSRQGYEQYF
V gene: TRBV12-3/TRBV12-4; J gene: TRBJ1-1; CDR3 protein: CATAPNWRAEAFF
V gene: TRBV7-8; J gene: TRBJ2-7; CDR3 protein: CASSFRTSGDYEQYF
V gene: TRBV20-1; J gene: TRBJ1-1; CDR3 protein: CSAAGTANTEAFF
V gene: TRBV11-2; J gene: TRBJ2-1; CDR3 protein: CASTPGGARNNEQFF
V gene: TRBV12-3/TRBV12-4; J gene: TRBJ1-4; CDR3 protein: CASSLAAGTEKLFF
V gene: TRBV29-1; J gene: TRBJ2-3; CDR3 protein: CSVDTRVGADTQYF
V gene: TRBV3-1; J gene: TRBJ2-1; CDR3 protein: CASSQGGLGNNEQFF
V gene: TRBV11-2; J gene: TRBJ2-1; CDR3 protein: CASSLHRLLAGGGEQFF
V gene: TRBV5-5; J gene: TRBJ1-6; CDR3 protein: CASSYRGDSPLHF
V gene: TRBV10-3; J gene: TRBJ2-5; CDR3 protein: CAISESTPPVQYF
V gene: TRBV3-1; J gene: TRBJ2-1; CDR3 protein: CASSHKAGGANEQFF
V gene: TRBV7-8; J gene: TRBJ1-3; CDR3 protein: CASSLRWDNTIYF
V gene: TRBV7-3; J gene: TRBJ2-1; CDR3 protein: CASSPNSGGHNEQFF
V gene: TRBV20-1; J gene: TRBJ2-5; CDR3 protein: CSASAGTGETQYF
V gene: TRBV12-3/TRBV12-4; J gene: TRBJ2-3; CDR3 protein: CASSASDATTQYF
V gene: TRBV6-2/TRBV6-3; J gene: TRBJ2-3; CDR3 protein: CASSYLPSLGGDTQYF
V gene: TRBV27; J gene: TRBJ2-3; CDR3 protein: CASRPPPTSTDTQYF
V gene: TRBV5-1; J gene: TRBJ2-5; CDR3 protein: CASKGGVVAETQYF
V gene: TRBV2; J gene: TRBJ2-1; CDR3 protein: CATEDQFGTSGEQFF
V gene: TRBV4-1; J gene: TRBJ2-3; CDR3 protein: CASSLPLGTQYF